These 18 T cell receptor beta chains were all obtained from the same sample, sequenced in a study of blood T cell repertoires in COVID-19. Only in-frame clones appear in the TCRdb table, and some are missing; sequencing was by immunoSEQ multiplex PCR. The sample consists of roughly 140,000 clones, roughly 80% of them appearing once. What was sequenced was peripheral blood. The receptor set was obtained from a man aged 70 or older who had recovered from COVID-19.

V gene TRBV19 combines with J gene TRBJ2-1, with unresolved D. Per the germline V gene, CDR1 is LNHDA and CDR2 is SQIVND (reference sequence). The CDR3 consists of 14 residues. The ends were cut back, 5 bases at V and 2 bases at J, with 10 bases in the middle. The CDR3 DNA reads as TGTGCCAGTAGTCTGGGCAGCCCCTACAATGAGCAGTTCTTC. Translated: CASSLGSPYNEQFF. Based on the CDR3 plus reference TRBV19 and TRBJ2-1, the full variable domain is DGGITQSPKYLFRKEGQNVTLSCEQNLNHDAMYWYRQDPGQGLRLIYYSQIVNDFQKGDIAEGYSVSREKKESFPLTVTSAQKNPTAFYLCASSLGSPYNEQFFGPGTRLTVL.

The chain recombines TRBV11-2 with TRBJ2-7; TRBD2 is a possible D gene (6 bases). V lost 0 bases and J 2 bases, leaving 11 bases between the germline ends. Per germline, CDR1 SGHAT and CDR2 FQNNGV. The CDR3 covers 15 residues. In nucleotides, the CDR3 is TGTGCCAGCAGCTTAGATGGTCGGGGGACCTACGAGCAGTACTTC. It translates to CASSLDGRGTYEQYF.

This chain uses TRBV3-1 (or the pseudogene TRBV3-2) with TRBJ2-7, with D tentatively TRBD2 (6 bases). V was shortened by 1 base and J by 2 bases, with 12 bases between the two germline ends. The V gene's germline CDR1 is LGHDT and CDR2 YNNKEL (reference sequence). The CDR3 consists of 15 residues. CDR3 DNA: TGTGCCAGCAGCCAAGGAATAGCGGTCCCCTACGAGCAGTACTTC. Translation gives CASSQGIAVPYEQYF.

The chain joins TRBV28 to TRBJ1-6; D is undetermined. The CDR3 loop spans 12 amino acids. From germline, CDR1 is MDHEN and CDR2 SYDVKM. V was trimmed by 3 bases and J by 14 bases, leaving 11 bases between them. CDR3 region: CASSLFRQSLHF. The CDR3 region has the DNA TGTGCCAGCAGTTTGTTCAGGCAGTCCCTCCACTTT.

The chain joins TRBV4-1 to TRBJ1-2; D may be TRBD1 (5 bases). V was trimmed by 3 bases and J by 6 bases, leaving 11 bases between them. Germline values: CDR1 MGHRA, CDR2 YSYEKL. The CDR3 runs to 13 residues. CDR3 sequence: CASSHYARDGYTF. CDR3 DNA sequence: TGCGCCAGCAGCCACTACGCCAGGGATGGCTACACCTTC.

This clone came up many times. The chain recombines TRBV19 with TRBJ2-7, with 8 bases identical to TRBD2. After removal of 7 bases from V and 3 bases from J, the junction contained 2 bases not matched to a gene. CDR1 and CDR2 from the germline V gene are LNHDA and SQIVND (reference sequence). This CDR3 is 12 amino acids long. The CDR3 loop is CASNSGNYEQYF. The CDR3, as DNA: TGTGCCAGTAATAGCGGGAACTACGAGCAGTACTTC.

This clone has a single count. This chain uses TRBV19 with TRBJ1-1, with D maybe TRBD1 (6 bases). V was shortened by 3 bases and J by 6 bases, with 8 bases between the two germline ends. Germline V gene data show CDR1 as LNHDA and CDR2 as SQIVND (reference sequence). The CDR3 loop spans 12 amino acids. CDR3 sequence (DNA): TGTGCCAGTAGTATGGGGGGGCCTGAAGCTTTCTTT. As protein: CASSMGGPEAFF.

This clone has only a few counts. The chain combines TRBV3-1 (or the pseudogene TRBV3-2) with TRBJ2-1, with 7 bases identical to TRBD2. Looked up from germline, CDR1 is LGHDT and CDR2 is YNNKEL (reference sequence). V lost 3 bases to trimming and J lost 1 base; unmatched junction nucleotides: 9. The length of the CDR3 is 17 residues. The CDR3 DNA follows: TGTGCCAGCAGCCAGGGGGGAGGGATTGGGTCCTACAATGAGCAGTTCTTC. Residues: CASSQGGGIGSYNEQFF.

This clone came up once. This rearrangement joins TRBV5-1 to TRBJ1-4; 7 bases map to TRBD1. Losses at the gene ends were 4 bases for V and 4 bases for J; bases not matched to a gene: 7. The CDR3 length is 15 residues. Germline CDR1 and CDR2: SGHRS and YFSETQ. Written as DNA, the CDR3 is TGCGCCAGCAGCCCGGAGGGACAGAGTAATGAAAAACTGTTTTTT. This sequence encodes CASSPEGQSNEKLFF. Together with reference TRBV5-1 and TRBJ1-4, the CDR3 gives the full variable domain: KAGVTQTPRYLIKTRGQQVTLSCSPISGHRSVSWYQQTPGQGLQFLFEYFSETQRNKGNFPGRFSGRQFSNSRSEMNVSTLELGDSALYLCASSPEGQSNEKLFFGSGTQLSVL.

The genes are TRBV15 and TRBJ2-4; no clear D gene. The CDR3 extends over 15 amino acids. In germline, CDR1 is LNHNV, CDR2 YYDKDF (reference sequence). V lost 0 bases to trimming and J lost 3 bases, with 9 bases between them. CDR3 region: CATSRDLSVKNIQYF. The CDR3, as DNA: TGTGCCACCAGCAGAGATCTGTCTGTCAAAAACATTCAGTACTTC. The full variable domain, its missing parts supplied by reference TRBV15 and TRBJ2-4, is DAMVIQNPRYQVTQFGKPVTLSCSQTLNHNVMYWYQQKSSQAPKLLFHYYDKDFNNEADTPDNFQSRRPNTSFCFLDIRSPGLGDTAMYLCATSRDLSVKNIQYFGAGTRLSVL.

DNA for the CDR3: TGTGCCAGCAGCTCATACCGGGACAGCGAATACAATGAGCAGTTCTTC. Its protein is CASSSYRDSEYNEQFF. The chain uses TRBV11-2 and TRBJ2-1, with TRBD1 identical over 7 bases. Trimming at V came to 4 bases and at J to 4 bases, leaving 10 bases not matched to a gene. CDR3 size: 16 residues. Looked up from germline, CDR1 is SGHAT and CDR2 is FQNNGV.

The chain combines TRBV20-1 with TRBJ2-3; D ambiguous. The CDR3 extends over 11 amino acids. V was pared by 4 bases and J by 6 bases, with 8 bases between. Germline V gene sequence: CDR1 DFQATT, CDR2 SNEGSKA (reference sequence). CDR3 residues: CSANLFDTQYF. CDR3 in DNA: TGCAGTGCTAATCTATTTGATACGCAGTATTTT.

The chain couples TRBV14 to TRBJ2-1; TRBD2 aligns across 7 bases. CDR3 length: 15 amino acids. Germline CDR1 reads SGHDN; CDR2 reads FVKESK. Germline trimming cut 6 bases from V and 5 bases from J; bases unmatched to any gene: 10. CDR3 region: CASRHLADVNNEQFF. The CDR3, as DNA: TGTGCCAGCAGACACCTAGCGGACGTAAACAATGAGCAGTTCTTC. The whole variable domain, filled in from reference TRBV14 and TRBJ2-1, reads EAGVTQFPSHSVIEKGQTVTLRCDPISGHDNLYWYRRVMGKEIKFLLHFVKESKQDESGMPNNRFLAERTGGTYSTLKVQPAELEDSGVYFCASRHLADVNNEQFFGPGTRLTVL.

This rearrangement joins TRBV11-2 to TRBJ2-5, with 10 bases that match TRBD2. The V segment lost 6 bases and the J segment 3 bases; nucleotides outside the gene matches: 10. CDR1 is SGHAT and CDR2 is FQNNGV in the germline V gene. The CDR3 is 16 residues long. The CDR3 nucleotides read TGTGCCAGCAGGACTGGAGGGCTAGCGGGGGAAGAGACCCAGTACTTC. Translation gives CASRTGGLAGEETQYF.

The chain recombines TRBV6-6 with TRBJ2-2; D not certain. The CDR3 is made up of 14 amino acids. From germline, CDR1 is MNHNY and CDR2 SVGAGI (reference sequence). Between the trimmed V and J ends, which lost 2 bases and 4 bases, there was a span of 8 bases. The CDR3 sequence is CASSYLPGTGELFF. The DNA of the CDR3 is TGTGCCAGCAGTTACCTCCCGGGCACCGGGGAGCTGTTTTTT.

The gene calls are TRBV29-1 and TRBJ2-6; the match to TRBD1 covers 8 bases. CDR3 length: 17 amino acids. V dropped 2 bases and J dropped 2; count of bases not matched to a gene: 8. Looked up from germline, CDR1 is SQVTM and CDR2 is ANQGSEA. The CDR3 reads CSVERRTGFPGANVLTF. For the CDR3, the DNA is TGCAGCGTTGAAAGGAGGACAGGGTTCCCTGGGGCCAACGTCCTGACTTTC.

V usage is TRBV4-1 and J usage is TRBJ2-7; 8 bases are shared with TRBD2. The V gene end was trimmed by 5 bases and the J gene end by 0 bases; junction bases not matched to a gene: 6. Germline CDR1 and CDR2: MGHRA and YSYEKL. The CDR3 has 15 amino acids. CDR3 coding DNA: TGCGCCAGCAGCTCCCAAACTAGCGGCTCCTACGAGCAGTACTTC. Protein sequence: CASSSQTSGSYEQYF.

The chain links TRBV30 to TRBJ2-2; TRBD2 matches 9 bases. The germline V gene encodes CDR1 GTSNPN and CDR2 SVGIG (reference sequence). CDR3 length equals 16 residues. V lost 1 base to trimming and J lost 4 bases; unmatched junction nucleotides: 7. This CDR3 is CAWSGLAGASTGELFF. Here the CDR3 DNA reads TGTGCCTGGAGTGGTTTAGCGGGAGCGAGCACCGGGGAGCTGTTTTTT. Full variable domain (missing parts from reference TRBV30 and TRBJ2-2): SQTIHQWPATLVQPVGSPLSLECTVEGTSNPNLYWYRQAAGRGLQLLFYSVGIGQISSEVPQNLSASRPQDRQFILSSKKLLLSDSGFYLCAWSGLAGASTGELFFGEGSRLTVL.